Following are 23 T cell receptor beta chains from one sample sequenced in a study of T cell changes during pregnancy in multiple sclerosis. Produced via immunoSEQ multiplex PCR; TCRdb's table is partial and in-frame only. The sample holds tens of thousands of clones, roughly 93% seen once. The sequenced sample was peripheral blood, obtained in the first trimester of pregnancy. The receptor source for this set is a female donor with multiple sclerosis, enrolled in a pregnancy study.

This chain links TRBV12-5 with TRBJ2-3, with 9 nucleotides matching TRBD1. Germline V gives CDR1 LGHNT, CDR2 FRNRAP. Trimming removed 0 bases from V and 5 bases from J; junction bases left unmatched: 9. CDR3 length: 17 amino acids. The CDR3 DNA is TGTGCTAGTGGTTTGGTAGTTACAGGGGGCGCGGGAGATACGCAGTATTTT. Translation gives CASGLVVTGGAGDTQYF.

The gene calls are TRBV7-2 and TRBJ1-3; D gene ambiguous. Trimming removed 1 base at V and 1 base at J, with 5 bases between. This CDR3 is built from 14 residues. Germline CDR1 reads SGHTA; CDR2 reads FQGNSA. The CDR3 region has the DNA TGTGCCAGCAGCTTAGAATCTTCTGGAAACACCATATATTTT. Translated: CASSLESSGNTIYF.

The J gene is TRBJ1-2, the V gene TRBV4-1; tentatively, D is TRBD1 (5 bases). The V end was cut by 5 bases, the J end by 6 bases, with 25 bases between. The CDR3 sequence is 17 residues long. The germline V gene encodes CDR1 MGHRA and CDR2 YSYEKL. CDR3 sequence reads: CASSFSFRDSLGDGYTF. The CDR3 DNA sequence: TGCGCCAGCAGCTTTTCCTTCCGGGACTCCCTGGGGGATGGCTACACCTTC.

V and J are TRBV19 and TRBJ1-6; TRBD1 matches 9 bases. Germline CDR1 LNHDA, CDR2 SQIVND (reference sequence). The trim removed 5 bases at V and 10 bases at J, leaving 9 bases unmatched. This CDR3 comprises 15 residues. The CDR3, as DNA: TGTGCCAGTAGTCCCAGGACAGGGGCACAGTCACCCCTCCACTTT. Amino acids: CASSPRTGAQSPLHF.

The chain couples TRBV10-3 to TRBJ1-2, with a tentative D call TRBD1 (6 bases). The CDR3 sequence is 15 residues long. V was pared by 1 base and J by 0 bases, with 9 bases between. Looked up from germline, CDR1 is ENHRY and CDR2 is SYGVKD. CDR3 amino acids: CAISEWTASNYGYTF. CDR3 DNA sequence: TGTGCCATCAGTGAGTGGACAGCTTCTAACTATGGCTACACCTTC.

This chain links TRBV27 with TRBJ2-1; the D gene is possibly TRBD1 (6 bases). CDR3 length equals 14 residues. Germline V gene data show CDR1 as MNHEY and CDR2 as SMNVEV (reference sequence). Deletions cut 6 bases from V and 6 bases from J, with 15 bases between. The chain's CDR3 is CASRHLDSGNEQFF. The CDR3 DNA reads TGTGCCAGCAGACACCTGGACAGCGGCAATGAGCAGTTCTTC.

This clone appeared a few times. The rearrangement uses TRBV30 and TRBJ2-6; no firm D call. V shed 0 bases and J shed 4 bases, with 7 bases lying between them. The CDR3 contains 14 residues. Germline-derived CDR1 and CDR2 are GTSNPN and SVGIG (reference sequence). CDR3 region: CAWSVRRGANVLTF. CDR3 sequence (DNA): TGTGCCTGGAGTGTGCGCCGCGGGGCCAACGTCCTGACTTTC.

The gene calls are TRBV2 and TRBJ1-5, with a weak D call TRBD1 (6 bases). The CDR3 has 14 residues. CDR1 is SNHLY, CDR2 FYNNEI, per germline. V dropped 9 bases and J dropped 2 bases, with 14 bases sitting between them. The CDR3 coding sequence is TGTGCCAGTAGAGAGGGGACACGCAATCAGCCCCAGCATTTT. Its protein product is CASREGTRNQPQHF.

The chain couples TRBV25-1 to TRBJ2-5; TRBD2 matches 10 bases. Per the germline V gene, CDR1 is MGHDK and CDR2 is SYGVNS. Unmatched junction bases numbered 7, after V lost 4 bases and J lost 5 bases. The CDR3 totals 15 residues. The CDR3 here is CASSGPSGSIETQYF. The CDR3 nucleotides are TGTGCCAGCAGTGGCCCTAGCGGGAGTATTGAGACCCAGTACTTC.

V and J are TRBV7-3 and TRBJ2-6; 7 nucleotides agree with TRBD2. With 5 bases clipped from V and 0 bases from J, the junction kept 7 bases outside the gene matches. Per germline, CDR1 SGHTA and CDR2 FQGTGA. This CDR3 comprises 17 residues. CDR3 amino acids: CASSPHGGSSGANVLTF. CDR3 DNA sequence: TGTGCCAGCAGCCCCCACGGGGGGAGCTCTGGGGCCAACGTCCTGACTTTC.

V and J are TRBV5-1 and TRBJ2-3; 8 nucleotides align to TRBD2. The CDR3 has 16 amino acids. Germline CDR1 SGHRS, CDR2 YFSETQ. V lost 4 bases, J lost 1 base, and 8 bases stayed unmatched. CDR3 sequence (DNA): TGCGCCAGCAGCCCATGGCGGGGGGCTGGCACAGATACGCAGTATTTT. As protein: CASSPWRGAGTDTQYF.

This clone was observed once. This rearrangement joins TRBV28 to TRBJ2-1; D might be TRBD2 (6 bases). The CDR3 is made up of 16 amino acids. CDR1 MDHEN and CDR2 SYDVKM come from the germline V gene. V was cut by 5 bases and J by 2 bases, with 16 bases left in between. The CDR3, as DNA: TGTGCCAGCAGTCTCGGGAGTGTTCCTACCTACAATGAGCAGTTCTTC. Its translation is CASSLGSVPTYNEQFF.

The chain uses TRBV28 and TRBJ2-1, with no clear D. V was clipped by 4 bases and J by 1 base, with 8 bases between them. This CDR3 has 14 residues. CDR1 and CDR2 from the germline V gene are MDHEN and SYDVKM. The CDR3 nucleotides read TGTGCCAGCAGTTGGAGAGGATCCTACAATGAGCAGTTCTTC. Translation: CASSWRGSYNEQFF.

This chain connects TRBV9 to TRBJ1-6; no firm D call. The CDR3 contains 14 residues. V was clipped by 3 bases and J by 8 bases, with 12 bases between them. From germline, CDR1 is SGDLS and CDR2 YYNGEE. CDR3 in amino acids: CASSEPEADSPLHF. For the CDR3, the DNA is TGTGCCAGCAGCGAGCCCGAGGCGGATTCACCCCTCCACTTT.

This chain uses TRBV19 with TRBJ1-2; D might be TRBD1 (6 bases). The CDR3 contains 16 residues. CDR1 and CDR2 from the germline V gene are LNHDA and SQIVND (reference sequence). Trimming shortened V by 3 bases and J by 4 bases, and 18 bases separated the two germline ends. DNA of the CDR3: TGTGCCAGTAGTATCCCTCCGGCCAGGGGTGCCTATGGCTACACCTTC. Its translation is CASSIPPARGAYGYTF.

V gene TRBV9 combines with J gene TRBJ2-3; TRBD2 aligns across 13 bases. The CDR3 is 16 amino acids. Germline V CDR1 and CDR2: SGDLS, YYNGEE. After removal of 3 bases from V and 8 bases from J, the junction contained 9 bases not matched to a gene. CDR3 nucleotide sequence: TGTGCCAGCAGCGGGGGGACTAGCGGGGTCTCCGGTACGCAGTATTTT. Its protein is CASSGGTSGVSGTQYF.

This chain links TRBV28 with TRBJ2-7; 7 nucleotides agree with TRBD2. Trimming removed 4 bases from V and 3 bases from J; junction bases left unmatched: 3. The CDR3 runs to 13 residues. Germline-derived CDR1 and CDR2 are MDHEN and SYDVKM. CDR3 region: CASSSTSYYEQYF. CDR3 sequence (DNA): TGTGCCAGCAGTTCGACTAGCTACTACGAGCAGTACTTC.

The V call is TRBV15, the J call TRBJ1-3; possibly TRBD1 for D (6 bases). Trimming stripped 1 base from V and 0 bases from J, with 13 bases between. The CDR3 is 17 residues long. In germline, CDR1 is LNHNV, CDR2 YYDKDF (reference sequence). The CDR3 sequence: CATSRGYRASSGNTIYF. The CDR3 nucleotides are TGTGCCACCAGCAGAGGGTACAGGGCGAGCTCTGGAAACACCATATATTTT. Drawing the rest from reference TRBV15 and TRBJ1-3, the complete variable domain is DAMVIQNPRYQVTQFGKPVTLSCSQTLNHNVMYWYQQKSSQAPKLLFHYYDKDFNNEADTPDNFQSRRPNTSFCFLDIRSPGLGDTAMYLCATSRGYRASSGNTIYFGEGSWLTVV.

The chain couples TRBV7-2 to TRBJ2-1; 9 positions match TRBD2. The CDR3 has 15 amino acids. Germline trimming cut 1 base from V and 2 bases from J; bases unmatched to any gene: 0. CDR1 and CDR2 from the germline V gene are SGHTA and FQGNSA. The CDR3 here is CASSLGGGAYNEQFF. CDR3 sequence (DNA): TGTGCCAGCAGCTTAGGCGGGGGGGCCTACAATGAGCAGTTCTTC.

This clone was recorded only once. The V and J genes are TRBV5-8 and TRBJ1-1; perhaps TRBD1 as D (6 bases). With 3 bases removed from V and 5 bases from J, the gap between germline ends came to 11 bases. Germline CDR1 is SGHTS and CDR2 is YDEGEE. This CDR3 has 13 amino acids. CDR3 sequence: CASSSAGDTEAFF. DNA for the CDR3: TGTGCCAGCAGCTCCGCAGGGGATACTGAAGCTTTCTTT.

The CDR3 nucleotides read TGCGCCAGCAGCCCTCGGGAGGGGGCGCTCCTGGGGACCCAGTACTTC. It translates to CASSPREGALLGTQYF. The chain joins TRBV5-1 to TRBJ2-5; tentatively, D is TRBD2 (8 bases). Trimming shortened V by 4 bases and J by 7 bases, and 23 bases separated the two germline ends. The CDR3 length is 16 residues. The germline V gene has CDR1 SGHRS and CDR2 YFSETQ.

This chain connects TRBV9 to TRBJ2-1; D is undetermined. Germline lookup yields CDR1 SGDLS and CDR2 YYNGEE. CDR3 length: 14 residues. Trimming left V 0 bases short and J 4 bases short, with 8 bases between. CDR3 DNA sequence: TGTGCCAGCAGCGTAGGTAACAGATACAATGAGCAGTTCTTC. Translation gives CASSVGNRYNEQFF.

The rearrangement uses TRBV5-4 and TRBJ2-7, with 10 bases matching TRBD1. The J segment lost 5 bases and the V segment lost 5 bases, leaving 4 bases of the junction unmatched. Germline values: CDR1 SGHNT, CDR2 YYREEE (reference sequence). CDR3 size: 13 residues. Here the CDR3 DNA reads TGTGCCAGCAGACGGGACAGGGGCGACGAGCAGTACTTC. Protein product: CASRRDRGDEQYF.